The 5 T cell receptor beta chains given below trace back to one sample, sequenced in a study of blood T cell repertoires in COVID-19. Libraries were prepared by immunoSEQ multiplex PCR; TCRdb keeps only in-frame clonotypes and omits some of them. The data show 400,000 or so clones, approximately 90% seen once. The specimen was peripheral blood. The source of these receptors is a man between 18 and 29 years old with COVID-19, enrolled during active disease.

This sequence joins TRBV19 and TRBJ2-3; 13 positions match TRBD2. The CDR3 contains 16 residues. Germline CDR1 and CDR2: LNHDA and SQIVND (reference sequence). With 3 bases clipped from V and 2 bases from J, the junction kept 2 bases outside the gene matches. CDR3 in amino acids: CASSIGTSGTTDTQYF. The CDR3 nucleotides read TGTGCCAGTAGTATTGGGACTAGCGGGACCACAGATACGCAGTATTTT.

This clone has more than one count but fewer than ten. The chain is built from TRBV7-2 and TRBJ2-3, with a weak D call TRBD1 (6 bases). V dropped 6 bases and J dropped 3 bases, with 16 bases sitting between them. The CDR3 length is 15 residues. The germline CDR1 and CDR2 sequences are SGHTA and FQGNSA. CDR3 nucleotides: TGTGCCAGCAGTTCTTGGCAGGGGAAAACAGATACGCAGTATTTT. Its protein is CASSSWQGKTDTQYF.

The chain recombines TRBV7-2 with TRBJ1-1; a weak D match, TRBD1 (6 bases). The V gene's germline CDR1 is SGHTA and CDR2 FQGNSA. The CDR3 loop spans 15 amino acids. The V and J ends lost 3 bases and 6 bases respectively, with 17 bases between them. For the CDR3, the DNA is TGTGCCAGCAGCTTTAGCCGCGGGGGCGCGGCTGAAGCTTTCTTT. Its protein product is CASSFSRGGAAEAFF.

The chain combines TRBV29-1 with TRBJ1-5; no clear D gene. V was cut by 7 bases and J by 6 bases, with 13 bases left in between. The CDR3 has 12 amino acids. Germline assignment: CDR1 SQVTM and CDR2 ANQGSEA. The CDR3 DNA is TGCAGCGCAGCCAACCCCCCTCAGCCCCAGCATTTT. Amino acid sequence: CSAANPPQPQHF.

The genes are TRBV7-7 and TRBJ2-3, with 8 bases matching TRBD2. Germline V gene sequence: CDR1 SSHAT, CDR2 FNYEAQ (reference sequence). This CDR3 has 18 amino acids. Trimming at V came to 2 bases and at J to 1 base, leaving 11 bases not matched to a gene. The CDR3 sequence is CASSLNPGGPGGTDTQYF. The CDR3 DNA reads as TGTGCCAGCAGCTTAAATCCGGGGGGGCCGGGAGGCACAGATACGCAGTATTTT.